This TCR beta chain came from a study of graft-versus-host responses after intestinal transplantation. Only in-frame clones appear in the TCRdb table, and some are missing; sequencing was by immunoSEQ multiplex PCR. The sample has 73,000 or so clones, around 91% seen once. Germline V gives CDR1 GTSNPN, CDR2 SVGIG (reference sequence). The CDR3 length is 15 residues. V shed 4 bases and J 8 bases; nucleotides not matched to a gene: 13. Comment on this clone: No antigen is known for it.

Whole-study findings and limits: Patients with graft-donor T cell macrochimerism had high graft-versus-host to host-versus-graft clonal ratios in allografts.

The V and J genes are TRBV30 and TRBJ2-2, with 7 bases that match TRBD1. The sequence came from a human donor who was the organ donor for an intestinal transplant. The sequencing used unstimulated CD8+ T cells sorted from spleen or lymph node cells, collected before transplant. In DNA, the CDR3 is TGTGCCTGGATCCTCAACGAGGGGGCACCGGGGGAGCTGTTTTTT. Translation gives CAWILNEGAPGELFF.